This TCR beta chain was documented in a study of T-cell memory formation after mild COVID-19. Study-wide results and caveats: While clones contracting from day 15 to 85 were balanced between CD4 and CD8, later expanders leaned CD4+. The study found contracting CD4+ clones mainly in CM and EM and contracting CD8+ clones in EMRA.

TCRdb re-called the 5' RACE reads through MiXCR, storing one row per CDR3 protein. This table has 220,000 or so distinct CDR3 sequences, 9.5% appearing once. This clonotype was seen only a few times. No antigen is known for it. The specimen sequenced was PBMCs or a T cell subset sorted from them (not recorded which). This clonotype was obtained from a young man who had mild COVID-19 (a few samples of this study predate the infection). Cell type and time point are not known.

The CDR3 protein is CASSLGTGTGELFF. Here the CDR3 DNA reads TGCGCCAGCAGCCTCGGAACCGGAACCGGGGAGCTGTTTTTT. The chain uses TRBV5-1 and TRBJ2-2; no clear D gene. Germline lookup yields CDR1 SGHRS and CDR2 YFSETQ. This CDR3 spans 14 amino acids. Between the trimmed V and J ends, which lost 4 bases and 5 bases, there was a span of 12 bases.